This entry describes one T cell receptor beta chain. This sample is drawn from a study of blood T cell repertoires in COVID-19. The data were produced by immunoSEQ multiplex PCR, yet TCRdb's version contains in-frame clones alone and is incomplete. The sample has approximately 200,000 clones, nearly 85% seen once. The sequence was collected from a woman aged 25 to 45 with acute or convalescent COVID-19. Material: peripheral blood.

CDR3 in amino acids: CASSLAVATAYEQYF. CDR3 DNA sequence: TGTGCCAGCAGCTTAGCAGTAGCTACCGCCTACGAGCAGTACTTC. The rearrangement links TRBV7-2 to TRBJ2-7; D unclear. The length of the CDR3 is 15 residues. Deletions cut 0 bases from V and 2 bases from J, with 11 bases between. The V gene's germline CDR1 is SGHTA and CDR2 FQGNSA.